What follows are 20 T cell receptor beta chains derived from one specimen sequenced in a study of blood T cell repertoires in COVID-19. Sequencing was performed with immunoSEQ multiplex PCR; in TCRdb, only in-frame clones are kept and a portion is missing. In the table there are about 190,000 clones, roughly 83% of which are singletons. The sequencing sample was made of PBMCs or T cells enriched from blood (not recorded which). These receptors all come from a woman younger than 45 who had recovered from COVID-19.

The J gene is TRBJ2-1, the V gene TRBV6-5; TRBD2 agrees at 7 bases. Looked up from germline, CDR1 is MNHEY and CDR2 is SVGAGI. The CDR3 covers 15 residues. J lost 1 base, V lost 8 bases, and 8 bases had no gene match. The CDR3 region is CASVVSGTSYNEQFF. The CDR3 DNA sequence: TGTGCCAGCGTTGTAAGCGGGACTTCCTACAATGAGCAGTTCTTC.

This CDR3 reads CASRAGEVIYEQYF. The CDR3, as DNA: TGTGCCAGCAGAGCGGGAGAGGTTATTTACGAGCAGTACTTC. V gene TRBV2 combines with J gene TRBJ2-7, with TRBD2 matching 8 bases. Germline CDR1 is SNHLY and CDR2 is FYNNEI. Unmatched junction bases numbered 8, after V lost 6 bases and J lost 4 bases. The CDR3 spans 14 residues.

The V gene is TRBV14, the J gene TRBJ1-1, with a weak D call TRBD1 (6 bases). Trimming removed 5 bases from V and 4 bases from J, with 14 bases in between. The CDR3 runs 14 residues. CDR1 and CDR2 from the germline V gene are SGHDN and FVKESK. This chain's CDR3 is CASSSGGAGTEAFF. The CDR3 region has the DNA TGTGCCAGCAGCTCGGGGGGGGCGGGCACTGAAGCTTTCTTT. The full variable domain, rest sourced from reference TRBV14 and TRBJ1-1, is EAGVTQFPSHSVIEKGQTVTLRCDPISGHDNLYWYRRVMGKEIKFLLHFVKESKQDESGMPNNRFLAERTGGTYSTLKVQPAELEDSGVYFCASSSGGAGTEAFFGQGTRLTVV.

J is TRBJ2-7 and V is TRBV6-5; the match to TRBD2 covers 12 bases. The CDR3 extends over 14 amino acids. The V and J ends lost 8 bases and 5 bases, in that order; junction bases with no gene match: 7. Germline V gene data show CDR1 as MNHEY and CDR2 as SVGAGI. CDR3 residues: CASARWTSGNEQYF. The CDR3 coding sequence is TGTGCCAGCGCCCGTTGGACTAGCGGGAACGAGCAGTACTTC.

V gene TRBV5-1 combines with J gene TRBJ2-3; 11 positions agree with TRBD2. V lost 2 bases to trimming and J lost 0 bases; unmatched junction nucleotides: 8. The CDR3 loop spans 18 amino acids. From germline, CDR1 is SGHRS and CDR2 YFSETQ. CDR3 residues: CASSFLAGGPPSTDTQYF. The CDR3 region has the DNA TGCGCCAGCAGCTTCCTAGCGGGAGGCCCACCTAGCACAGATACGCAGTATTTT.

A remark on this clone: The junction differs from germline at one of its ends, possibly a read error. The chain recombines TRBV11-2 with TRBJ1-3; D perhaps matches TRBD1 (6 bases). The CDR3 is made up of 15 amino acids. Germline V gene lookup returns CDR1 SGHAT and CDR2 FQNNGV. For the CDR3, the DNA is TGTGCCAGCAGCCTAGACAGGCGCTCTGGAAACACCATATATTTT. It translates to CASSLDRRSGNTIYF.

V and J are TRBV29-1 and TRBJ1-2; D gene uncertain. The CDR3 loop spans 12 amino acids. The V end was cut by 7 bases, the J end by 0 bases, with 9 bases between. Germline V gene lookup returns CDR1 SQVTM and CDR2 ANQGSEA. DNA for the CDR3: TGCAGCGGGCGGGAAACTAACTATGGCTACACCTTC. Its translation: CSGRETNYGYTF. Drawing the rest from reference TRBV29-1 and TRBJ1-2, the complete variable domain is SAVISQKPSRDICQRGTSLTIQCQVDSQVTMMFWYRQQPGQSLTLIATANQGSEATYESGFVIDKFPISRPNLTFSTLTVSNMSPEDSSIYLCSGRETNYGYTFGSGTRLTVV.

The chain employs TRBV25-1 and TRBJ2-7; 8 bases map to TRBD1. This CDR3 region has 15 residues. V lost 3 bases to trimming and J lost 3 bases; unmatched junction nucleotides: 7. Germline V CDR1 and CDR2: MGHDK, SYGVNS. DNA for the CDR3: TGTGCCAGCAGTGATCCCCGGGACAGGTTCTACGAGCAGTACTTC. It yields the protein CASSDPRDRFYEQYF.

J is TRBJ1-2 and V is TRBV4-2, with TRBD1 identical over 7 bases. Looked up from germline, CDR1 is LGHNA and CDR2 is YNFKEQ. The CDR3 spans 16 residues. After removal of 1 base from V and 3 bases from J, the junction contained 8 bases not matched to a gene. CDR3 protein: CASSQGSPRGDYGYTF. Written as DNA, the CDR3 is TGTGCCAGCAGCCAAGGGTCCCCCAGGGGGGACTATGGCTACACCTTC.

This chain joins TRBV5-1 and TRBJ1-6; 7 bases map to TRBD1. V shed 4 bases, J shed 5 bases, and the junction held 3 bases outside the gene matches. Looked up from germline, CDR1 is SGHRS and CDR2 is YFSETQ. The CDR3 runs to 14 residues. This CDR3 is CASSPGQNNSPLHF. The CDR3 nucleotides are TGCGCCAGCAGCCCGGGACAGAATAATTCACCCCTCCACTTT.

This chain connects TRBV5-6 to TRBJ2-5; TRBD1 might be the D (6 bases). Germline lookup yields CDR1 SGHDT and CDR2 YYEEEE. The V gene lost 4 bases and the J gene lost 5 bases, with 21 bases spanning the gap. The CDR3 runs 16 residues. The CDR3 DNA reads TGTGCCAGCAGCCCTCTCGGGCCAGGGGCGATGGAGACCCAGTACTTC. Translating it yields CASSPLGPGAMETQYF.

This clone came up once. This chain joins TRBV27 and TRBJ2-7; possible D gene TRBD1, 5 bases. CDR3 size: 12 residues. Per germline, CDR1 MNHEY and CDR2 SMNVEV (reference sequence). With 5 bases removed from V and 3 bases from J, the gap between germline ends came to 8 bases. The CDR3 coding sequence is TGTGCCAGCAGTAGGCAGGGCTACGAGCAGTACTTC. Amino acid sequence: CASSRQGYEQYF.

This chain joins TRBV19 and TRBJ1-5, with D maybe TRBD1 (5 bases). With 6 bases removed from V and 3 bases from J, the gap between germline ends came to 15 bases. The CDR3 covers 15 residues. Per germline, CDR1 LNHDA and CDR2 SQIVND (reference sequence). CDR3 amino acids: CASSRWGVNNQPQHF. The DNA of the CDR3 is TGTGCCAGTAGCAGGTGGGGGGTCAACAATCAGCCCCAGCATTTT.

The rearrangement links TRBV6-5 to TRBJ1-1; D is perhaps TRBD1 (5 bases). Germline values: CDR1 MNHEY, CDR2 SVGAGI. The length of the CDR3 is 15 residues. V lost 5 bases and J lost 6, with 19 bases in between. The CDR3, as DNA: TGTGCCAGCAGTCGCCCGGGGGTTTTTTTCGCTGAAGCTTTCTTT. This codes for CASSRPGVFFAEAFF.

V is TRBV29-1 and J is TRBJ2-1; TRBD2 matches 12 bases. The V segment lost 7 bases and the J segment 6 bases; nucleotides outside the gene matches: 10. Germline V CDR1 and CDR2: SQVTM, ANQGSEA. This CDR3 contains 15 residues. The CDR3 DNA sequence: TGCAGCGCCCCCTCCGGGACTAGCGGGTCCAATGAGCAGTTCTTC. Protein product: CSAPSGTSGSNEQFF.

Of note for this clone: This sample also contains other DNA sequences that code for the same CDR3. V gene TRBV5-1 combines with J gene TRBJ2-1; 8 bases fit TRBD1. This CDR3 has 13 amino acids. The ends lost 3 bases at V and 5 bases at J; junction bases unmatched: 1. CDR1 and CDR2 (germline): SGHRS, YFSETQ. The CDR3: CASSWGQDNEQFF. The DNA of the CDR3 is TGCGCCAGCAGCTGGGGACAGGACAATGAGCAGTTCTTC.

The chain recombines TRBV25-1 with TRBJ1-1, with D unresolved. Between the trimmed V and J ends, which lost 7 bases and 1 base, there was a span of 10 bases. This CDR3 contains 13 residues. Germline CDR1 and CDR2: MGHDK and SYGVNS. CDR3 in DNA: TGTGCCAGCATTTTGCGGGAGAACACTGAAGCTTTCTTT. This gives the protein CASILRENTEAFF.

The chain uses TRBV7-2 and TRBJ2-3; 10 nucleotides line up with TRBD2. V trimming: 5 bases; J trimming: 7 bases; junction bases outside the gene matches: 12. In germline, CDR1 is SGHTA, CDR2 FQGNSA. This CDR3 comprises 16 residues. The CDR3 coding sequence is TGTGCCAGCAGCAAGCGGGAGGGGGCGAGCTTCTATACGCAGTATTTT. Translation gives CASSKREGASFYTQYF. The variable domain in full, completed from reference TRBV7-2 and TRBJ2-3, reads GAGVSQSPSNKVTEKGKDVELRCDPISGHTALYWYRQSLGQGLEFLIYFQGNSAPDKSGLPSDRFSAERTGGSVSTLTIQRTQQEDSAVYLCASSKREGASFYTQYFGPGTRLTVL.

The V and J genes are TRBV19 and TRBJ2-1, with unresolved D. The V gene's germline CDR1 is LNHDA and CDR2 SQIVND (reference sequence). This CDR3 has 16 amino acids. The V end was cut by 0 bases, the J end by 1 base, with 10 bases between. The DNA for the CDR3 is TGTGCCAGTAGTATAGATCAGGCAGCTTCCTACAATGAGCAGTTCTTC. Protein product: CASSIDQAASYNEQFF.

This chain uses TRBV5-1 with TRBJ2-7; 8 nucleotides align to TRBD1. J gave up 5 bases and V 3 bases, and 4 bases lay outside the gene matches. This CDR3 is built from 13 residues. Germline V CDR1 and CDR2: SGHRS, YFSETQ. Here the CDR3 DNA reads TGCGCCAGCAGCTATCAGGGGGCCCACGAGCAGTACTTC. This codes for CASSYQGAHEQYF.